Listed below are T cell receptor beta chains from one sample, sequenced in a study of blood T cell repertoires in COVID-19. TCRdb's table, derived via immunoSEQ multiplex PCR, lists solely in-frame clones and lacks some. Of about 270,000 clones in the sample, approximately 83% were seen once. What was sequenced was peripheral blood. These receptors were collected from a human donor in a cohort sampled during active COVID-19. Each CDR3 is given with its conserved first and last residue. The D gene is left open where the match is weak.

d_call j_call v_call cdr3_aa cdr3_nt
TRBD1 TRBJ2-1 TRBV9 CASSAKLGQGDNEQFF TGTGCCAGCAGCGCCAAGCTTGGACAGGGGGACAATGAGCAGTTCTTC
TRBD1 TRBJ1-1 TRBV3-1/TRBV3-2 CASSRRDRATEAFF TGTGCCAGCAGCCGCCGGGACAGGGCCACTGAAGCTTTCTTT
TRBD2 TRBJ2-1 TRBV29-1 CSVESYSGRSLGEQFF TGCAGCGTTGAGTCTTATAGCGGGAGATCCTTAGGTGAGCAGTTCTTC
TRBD2 TRBJ2-2 TRBV7-2 CASSLAGSGSGRGELFF TGTGCCAGCAGCTTAGCGGGAAGCGGGAGTGGTAGAGGGGAGCTGTTTTTT
TRBD2 TRBJ2-1 TRBV29-1 CSVGTSGRVNDEQFF TGCAGCGTTGGGACTAGCGGGAGGGTGAACGATGAGCAGTTCTTC
TRBD1 TRBJ2-1 TRBV5-8 CASSLPGQGYNEQFF TGTGCCAGCAGCTTGCCCGGACAGGGCTACAATGAGCAGTTCTTC
- TRBJ2-2 TRBV6-5 CASIGGVGTGELFF TGTGCCAGCATAGGGGGAGTGGGGACCGGGGAGCTGTTTTTT
- TRBJ2-2 TRBV14 CASSQLRGRAGELFF TGTGCCAGCAGCCAACTAAGGGGGAGAGCCGGGGAGCTGTTTTTT
- TRBJ2-7 TRBV19 CASSIAEYYEQYF TGTGCCAGTAGTATCGCGGAGTACTACGAGCAGTACTTC
- TRBJ1-5 TRBV18 CASSPGAANQPQHF TGTGCCAGCTCACCAGGGGCGGCGAATCAGCCCCAGCATTTT
TRBD2 TRBJ2-7 TRBV10-2 CASSELPSGSYEQYF TGCGCCAGCAGTGAGTTACCTAGCGGATCCTACGAGCAGTACTTC
TRBD2 TRBJ2-1 TRBV25-1 CASSSMGGRAAGNEQFF TGTGCCAGCAGTTCCATGGGCGGGAGGGCCGCGGGCAATGAGCAGTTCTTC
TRBD2 TRBJ2-2 TRBV9 CASSVSPAPSGYTGELFF TGTGCCAGCAGCGTGAGCCCCGCGCCTAGCGGGTACACCGGGGAGCTGTTTTTT